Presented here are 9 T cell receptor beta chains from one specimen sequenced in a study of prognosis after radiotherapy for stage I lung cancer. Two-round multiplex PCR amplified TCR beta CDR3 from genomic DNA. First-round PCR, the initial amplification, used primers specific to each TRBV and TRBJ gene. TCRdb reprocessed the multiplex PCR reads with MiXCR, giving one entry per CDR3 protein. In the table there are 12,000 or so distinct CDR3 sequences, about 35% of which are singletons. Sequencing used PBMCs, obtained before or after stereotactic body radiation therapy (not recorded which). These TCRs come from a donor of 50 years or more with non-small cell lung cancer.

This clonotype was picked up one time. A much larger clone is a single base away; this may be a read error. CDR3 nucleotides: TGTACCAGCTCACCACGCCCCCCCGGGGACGGGAGTGAAGCTTTCTTT. This encodes CTSSPRPPGDGSEAFF. V gene TRBV18 combines with J gene TRBJ1-1, with D perhaps matching TRBD1 (5 bases). Germline-derived CDR1 and CDR2 are KGHSH and LQKENI. This CDR3 has 16 residues.

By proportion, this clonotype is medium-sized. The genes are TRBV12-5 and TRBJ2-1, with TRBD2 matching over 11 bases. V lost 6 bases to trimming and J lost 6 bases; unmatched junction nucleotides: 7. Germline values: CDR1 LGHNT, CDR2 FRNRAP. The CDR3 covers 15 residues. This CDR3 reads CASGVAGGPINEQFF. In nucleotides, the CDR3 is TGTGCTAGTGGAGTAGCGGGAGGGCCTATCAATGAGCAGTTCTTC.

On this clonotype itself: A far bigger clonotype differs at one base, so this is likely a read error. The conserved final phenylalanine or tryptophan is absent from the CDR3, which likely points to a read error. This CDR3 is CASSPARTGGGDEQFI. Here the CDR3 DNA reads TGCGCCAGCAGCCCCGCCCGGACAGGGGGCGGGGATGAGCAGTTCATC. The chain has TRBV5-1 and TRBJ2-5; 11 positions agree with TRBD1. The end of the DNA is better explained by TRBJ2-1, so the J call may be wrong. Per germline, CDR1 SGHRS and CDR2 YFSETQ. This CDR3 is built from 16 residues.

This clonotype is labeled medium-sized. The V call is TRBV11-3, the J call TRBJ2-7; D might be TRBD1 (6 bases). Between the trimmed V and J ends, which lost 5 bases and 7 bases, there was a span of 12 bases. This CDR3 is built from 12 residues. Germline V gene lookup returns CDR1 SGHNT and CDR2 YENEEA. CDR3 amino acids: CASSLRTEEQYF. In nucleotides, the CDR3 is TGTGCCAGCAGCCTGAGGACAGAAGAGCAGTACTTC.

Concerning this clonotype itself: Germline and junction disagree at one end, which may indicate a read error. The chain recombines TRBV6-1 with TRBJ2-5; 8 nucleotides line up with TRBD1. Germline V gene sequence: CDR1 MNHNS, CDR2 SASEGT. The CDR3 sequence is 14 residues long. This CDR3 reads CASSEAGQGQTKYF. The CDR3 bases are TGTGCCAGCAGTGAAGCCGGACAGGGACAGACCAAGTACTTC.

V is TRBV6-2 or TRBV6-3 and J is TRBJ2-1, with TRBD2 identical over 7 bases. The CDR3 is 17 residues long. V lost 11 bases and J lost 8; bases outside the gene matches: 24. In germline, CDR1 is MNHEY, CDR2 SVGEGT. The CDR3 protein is CACNPTATSRRVYEQFF. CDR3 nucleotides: TGTGCCTGCAACCCCACCGCGACTAGCCGGAGGGTTTATGAGCAGTTCTTC.

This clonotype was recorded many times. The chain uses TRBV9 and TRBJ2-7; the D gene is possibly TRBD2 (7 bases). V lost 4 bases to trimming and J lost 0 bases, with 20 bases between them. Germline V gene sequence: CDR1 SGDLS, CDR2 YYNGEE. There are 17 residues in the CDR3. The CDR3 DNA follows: TGTGCCAGCAGCCTGGGGGTCGGACTAGGGGGCTCCTACGAGCAGTACTTC. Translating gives CASSLGVGLGGSYEQYF.

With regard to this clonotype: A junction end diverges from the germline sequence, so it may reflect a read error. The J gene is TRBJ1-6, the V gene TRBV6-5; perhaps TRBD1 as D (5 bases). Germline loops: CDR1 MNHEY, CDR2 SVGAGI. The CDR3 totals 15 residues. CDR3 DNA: TGTGCCGGCAGGCCCGGGGGTAAGAGGAATTCACCCCTCCACTTT. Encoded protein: CAGRPGGKRNSPLHF.

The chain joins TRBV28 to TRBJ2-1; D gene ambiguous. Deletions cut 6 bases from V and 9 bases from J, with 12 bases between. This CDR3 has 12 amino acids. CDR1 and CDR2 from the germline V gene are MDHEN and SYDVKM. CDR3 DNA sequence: TGTGCCAGCAGCCCATTGAATTCTGAGCAGTTCTTC. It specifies CASSPLNSEQFF.